The present T cell receptor beta chain was sequenced within a study of CD8+ T cells in alopecia areata (dated by TCRdb to the late 2010s). Concerning the study at large: Treated patients were enrolled in an open-label pilot trial of oral tofacitinib, 5 to 10 mg twice daily, for moderate-to-severe alopecia areata. In both human patients and the C3H/HeJ mouse model, the study applied high-throughput TCRbeta sequencing to look at T cell clonal expansion in alopecia areata. Patients received tofacitinib for 6 to 18 months and were then followed off drug for 6 months to check for delayed response and recurrence. Clonality in the scalp was compared among normal scalp (n=4), patchy alopecia areata scalp (n=8), and alopecia totalis/universalis scalp (n=8). The RNA source kit depended on sample type: the PAXgene miRNA kit for fixed scalp, the miRNeasy kit for PBMCs, and the RNeasy kit for mouse skin. In humans, TCRbeta sequencing was performed on scalp tissue and on sorted CD4+ and CD8+ peripheral blood T cells from healthy controls and from patients with patchy or totalis/universalis alopecia areata. Tofacitinib-treated patients had biopsies at baseline and at 4 and 24 weeks of treatment, with a later scalp biopsy in several patients. TCRbeta CDR3 regions were amplified by immunoSEQ multiplex PCR with 35 Vbeta forward and 13 Jbeta reverse primers. The SALT score, which quantifies the percentage of affected scalp surface area, was used to measure disease severity in treated patients.

Read against the paper, the sample's treatment or condition label means: oral pan-JAK inhibitor, 5-10 mg twice daily. From alopecia areata patients, peripheral blood was collected along with lesional scalp punch biopsies. PBMCs were isolated by density centrifugation and stained for CD3, CD4 and CD8, and CD4+ and CD8+ T cells were sorted on a FACSAria. A remark on this clone: Its target antigen remains unknown. Base qualities are not provided; no much larger clone lies one nucleotide away.

The method was the immunoSEQ multiplex PCR assay. RNA was extracted from all samples and reverse transcribed into cDNA as template for TCR sequencing. SuperScript III was used to make first-strand cDNA, primed with a 2:1 mix of oligo-dT and random hexamers. A synthetic immune receptor repertoire was used to assess amplification bias, and residual bias was removed computationally. As for the original processing: Raw reads were preprocessed to remove errors, and CDR3 was defined by IMGT conventions from the conserved cysteine to phenylalanine. Clonality was computed by normalizing Shannon entropy by log2 of the number of productive unique TCRs and subtracting the result from 1. Whether each scalp clone was CD4 or CD8 was inferred by checking scalp TCRbeta sequences against the CD4 and CD8 repertoires from sorted blood. TCRdb took over this immuneACCESS table, retaining in-frame rearrangements with V and J assigned. Such tables are incomplete; in checked studies, under half of the missing clones stem from an unresolved V gene, and the remainder is unexplained. The V and J calls and clone size come from that table; D and trimming were worked out from the DNA. This sample has approximately 100,000 clones in its table, and 85% to 90% of those were observed once. 11% of the sample comes from the top ten.

Study-level results and caveats: Unlike mouse skin, where gammadelta T cells dominate, normal human skin contains resident alphabeta T cells that get sequenced too, which complicates analysis of the scalp TCR repertoire. During tofacitinib treatment, many expanded lesional clones stuck around in both scalp and blood, and this persistence may partly explain why relapse happens after treatment is stopped. Lesional scalp, especially in alopecia totalis/universalis, showed higher clonality and more expanded CD8+ clones than normal scalp, suggesting antigenic drive. Tofacitinib significantly decreased scalp clonality and the number of expanded CD8+ clones among the top 100 scalp clones. Shared TCR sequences between patients were less evident than in mice, which may be partly attributable to HLA diversity in the patient population. Because the treated cohort was small and had only one nonresponder, larger studies are needed to examine links between baseline CD8+ expansion and response.

The germline V gene yields SGDLS for CDR1 and YYNGEE for CDR2. The germline V end is reduced by 3 bases and the J end by 2 bases; junction bases left unmatched: 4. From its cysteine to its phenylalanine, the CDR3 spans 14 amino acids. The CDR3 DNA has 42 bases and is translated from base 1. This specimen was CD8+ T cells sorted from blood, taken at roughly week 30, from a patient treated with tofacitinib. The sequence links TRBV9 to TRBJ2-5; 7 of the junction bases match TRBD2. This TCR derives from a human donor with alopecia areata. In nucleotides, the sequence is TGTGCCAGCAGCGCCACTAGCGCTCAAGAGACCCAGTACTTC. The resulting protein is CASSATSAQETQYF. With the portions outside the CDR3 filled from the reference TRBV9 and TRBJ2-5 genes, the complete variable region becomes DSGVTQTPKHLITATGQRVTLRCSPRSGDLSVYWYQQSLDQGLQFLIQYYNGEERAKGNILERFSAQQFPDLHSELNLSSLELGDSALYFCASSATSAQETQYFGPGTRLLVL.